This is a list of T cell receptor beta chains from one sample in a study of cytomegalovirus exposure and HLA in healthy donors. Generated by immunoSEQ multiplex PCR, the TCRdb table keeps only in-frame clones and is missing some. The sample has approximately 240,000 clones, more than 85% seen once. Sequencing was done on a sample of PBMCs. These receptors were obtained from a woman younger than 35 in good health and CMV-seronegative. The CDR3 runs from the conserved cysteine through the conserved F or W. Each record gives: clone size, D gene, J gene, V gene, CDR3 protein, CDR3 DNA. D genes are given only for firm matches. Clone size, where shown, is once, few, many, or a class for clones that have expanded.

>NA|NA|TRBJ2-2|TRBV19
CASSADRHTGELFF
TGTGCCAGTAGTGCCGACAGGCATACCGGGGAGCTGTTTTTT
>NA|NA|TRBJ1-3|TRBV10-3
CAISESSRAGNTIYF
TGTGCCATCAGTGAGTCGTCTCGGGCTGGAAACACCATATATTTT
>NA|TRBD1|TRBJ1-2|TRBV6-5
CASRGTGGVRDGYTF
TGTGCCAGCAGGGGGACAGGGGGCGTCAGAGATGGCTACACCTTC
>once|TRBD1|TRBJ2-7|TRBV7-2
CASSTQGAREQYF
TGTGCCAGCAGCACACAGGGGGCGCGAGAGCAGTACTTC
>NA|TRBD2|TRBJ2-3|TRBV15
CATSERRGGPVADTQYF
TGTGCCACCAGCGAGAGGCGGGGGGGCCCCGTGGCAGATACGCAGTATTTT
>NA|NA|TRBJ1-4|TRBV11-2
CASSYDRATNEKLFF
TGTGCCAGCAGCTACGACAGAGCAACTAATGAAAAACTGTTTTTT
>NA|NA|TRBJ2-3|TRBV4-3
CASSQDQVDTQYF
TGCGCCAGCAGCCAAGATCAGGTGGATACGCAGTATTTT
>NA|TRBD2|TRBJ2-7|TRBV13
CASSLGGGAYEQYF
TGTGCCAGCAGCTTAGGGGGAGGGGCCTACGAGCAGTACTTC
>NA|NA|TRBJ2-5|TRBV15
CATSQNPGIWAETQYF
TGTGCCACCAGTCAAAATCCAGGGATTTGGGCAGAGACCCAGTACTTC
>NA|NA|TRBJ2-2|TRBV4-3
CASSQYPRSNTGELFF
TGCGCCAGCAGCCAATACCCAAGGAGTAACACCGGGGAGCTGTTTTTT
>few|NA|TRBJ1-1|TRBV14
CASSQVAGVLNTEAFF
TGTGCCAGCAGCCAAGTAGCGGGAGTCCTGAACACTGAAGCTTTCTTT
>once|NA|TRBJ2-3|TRBV9
CASSPLRGDTQYF
TGTGCCAGCAGCCCGCTGAGGGGGGATACGCAGTATTTT
>NA|TRBD2|TRBJ2-2|TRBV5-1
CASSPGGRNTGELFF
TGCGCCAGCAGCCCGGGAGGGAGAAACACCGGGGAGCTGTTTTTT
>few|TRBD2|TRBJ2-2|TRBV6-4
CASSETGLATGELFF
TGTGCCAGCAGTGAAACGGGACTAGCGACCGGGGAGCTGTTTTTT
>NA|NA|TRBJ2-4|TRBV9
CASSGRVYAKNIQYF
TGTGCCAGCAGCGGGAGAGTTTACGCCAAAAACATTCAGTACTTC
>NA|NA|TRBJ2-1|TRBV11-2
CASSTHGGAIPFYNEQFF
TGTGCCAGCAGTACCCATGGGGGGGCCATTCCCTTTTACAATGAGCAGTTCTTC
>few|TRBD2|TRBJ2-5|TRBV4-2
CASSQGGGSYNQETQYF
TGTGCCAGCAGCCAAGGGGGCGGGAGCTATAACCAAGAGACCCAGTACTTC
>NA|NA|TRBJ1-3|TRBV5-1
CASSPTQGTGGNTIYF
TGCGCCAGCAGCCCGACACAGGGCACGGGGGGAAACACCATATATTTT
>NA|NA|TRBJ2-2|TRBV4-3
CASSHGGVGELFF
TGCGCCAGCAGCCACGGGGGTGTCGGGGAGCTGTTTTTT
>NA|TRBD2|TRBJ2-1|TRBV4-3
CASSQDDQKLARYNEQFF
TGCGCCAGCAGCCAAGACGACCAAAAACTAGCGAGATACAATGAGCAGTTCTTC
>NA|NA|TRBJ1-6|TRBV5-6
CASSSVRVSSYNSPLHF
TGTGCCAGCAGCAGCGTCAGGGTGAGCTCCTATAATTCACCCCTCCACTTT
>few|NA|TRBJ1-1|TRBV6-1
CASSVERPDEAFF
TGTGCCAGCAGTGTTGAGCGGCCAGATGAAGCTTTCTTT
>NA|TRBD2|TRBJ2-6|TRBV5-4
CASSNLAGRSGANVLTF
TGTGCCAGCAGCAACCTAGCGGGTCGCTCTGGGGCCAACGTCCTGACTTTC
>few|TRBD2|TRBJ2-7|TRBV7-9
CASSGSGGSGSYEQYF
TGTGCCAGCAGCGGCTCCGGGGGGAGCGGGAGTTACGAGCAGTACTTC
>NA|TRBD2|TRBJ2-5|TRBV7-9
CSSSPSLGREGETQYF
TGTTCCAGCAGCCCTTCTTTGGGCAGGGAGGGGGAGACCCAGTACTTC
>NA|TRBD1|TRBJ1-1|TRBV5-1
CASSVQGIGNTEAFF
TGCGCCAGCAGCGTACAGGGGATTGGGAACACTGAAGCTTTCTTT
>NA|TRBD1|TRBJ1-1|TRBV2
CASRATWTGNTEAFF
TGTGCTAGCAGGGCCACTTGGACAGGGAACACTGAAGCTTTCTTT
>once|NA|TRBJ2-7|TRBV5-1
CASSLVLGDSSGEQYF
TGCGCCAGCAGCTTGGTCCTGGGGGACTCAAGTGGGGAGCAGTACTTC
>few|NA|TRBJ2-6|TRBV30
CAWTSLTGGANVLTF
TGTGCCTGGACCTCCCTAACAGGGGGGGCCAACGTCCTGACTTTC
>NA|NA|TRBJ2-4|TRBV10-1
CASSESVGPPRNIQYF
TGCGCCAGCAGTGAGTCGGTTGGGCCTCCACGAAACATTCAGTACTTC
>NA|TRBD1|TRBJ2-1|TRBV29-1
CSVLGQVRYNEQFF
TGCAGCGTTTTGGGACAGGTGAGATACAATGAGCAGTTCTTC
>NA|TRBD2|TRBJ2-7|TRBV7-8
CASSSGLAGAYEQYF
TGTGCCAGCAGCTCGGGACTAGCGGGGGCCTACGAGCAGTACTTC
>NA|TRBD2|TRBJ2-1|TRBV11-2
CASSLTPSGGRTYEQFF
TGTGCCAGCAGCTTAACCCCTAGCGGGGGCCGCACGTATGAGCAGTTCTTC
>NA|TRBD2|TRBJ2-2|TRBV4-2
CASSIEAGGNTGELFF
TGTGCCAGCAGCATTGAAGCGGGGGGGAACACCGGGGAGCTGTTTTTT
>NA|TRBD2|TRBJ2-5|TRBV7-8
CASSLLAGGPDQETQYF
TGTGCCAGCAGTTTACTAGCGGGAGGGCCAGATCAAGAGACCCAGTACTTC
>NA|TRBD1|TRBJ2-7|TRBV7-9
CASSLSPRGKHEQYF
TGTGCCAGCAGCTTATCCCCCAGGGGGAAGCACGAGCAGTACTTC
>NA|TRBD2|TRBJ2-3|TRBV29-1
CSVGLAGVGRDTQYF
TGCAGCGTTGGGCTAGCGGGAGTGGGGAGAGATACGCAGTATTTT
>NA|NA|TRBJ1-1|TRBV7-9
CASSLVRGNTEAFF
TGTGCCAGCAGCTTAGTGCGAGGGAACACTGAAGCTTTCTTT
>NA|NA|TRBJ2-3|TRBV7-2
CATRGRAGVADTQYF
TGTGCCACCCGGGGCAGGGCAGGGGTTGCAGATACGCAGTATTTT
>NA|TRBD2|TRBJ2-3|TRBV5-4
CASSFGLARSDTQYF
TGTGCCAGCAGCTTCGGACTAGCGCGTTCAGATACGCAGTATTTT
>NA|TRBD1|TRBJ2-5|TRBV19
CASSDLPGQKRETQYF
TGTGCCAGTAGTGACCTACCGGGACAGAAAAGGGAGACCCAGTACTTC
>NA|TRBD1|TRBJ2-7|TRBV5-1
CASSTGTGGYEQYF
TGCGCCAGCAGCACCGGGACAGGGGGATACGAGCAGTACTTC
>NA|NA|TRBJ1-6|TRBV4-3
CASSQEVQGGNSPLHF
TGCGCCAGCAGCCAAGAAGTACAGGGCGGGAATTCACCCCTCCACTTT
>NA|TRBD1|TRBJ2-7|TRBV7-2
CASSLWPSGTASYEQYF
TGTGCCAGCAGCTTATGGCCTTCCGGGACAGCCTCCTACGAGCAGTACTTC
>NA|NA|TRBJ2-1|TRBV7-2
CASSLMDFNNEQFF
TGTGCCAGCAGCTTAATGGACTTCAACAATGAGCAGTTCTTC
>NA|NA|TRBJ1-2|TRBV11-2
CASSLDVRAGYTF
TGTGCCAGCAGCTTAGATGTGAGGGCGGGCTACACCTTC
>NA|NA|TRBJ1-5|TRBV11-2
CASSLSPGGSNQPQHF
TGTGCCAGCAGCTTATCGCCCGGGGGTAGCAATCAGCCCCAGCATTTT
>NA|TRBD1|TRBJ1-2|TRBV5-6
CASRTQGAHHGYTF
TGTGCCAGCAGGACACAGGGGGCGCATCATGGCTACACCTTC
>NA|NA|TRBJ1-5|TRBV6-5
CASSSWDKPQHF
TGTGCCAGCAGTAGCTGGGACAAGCCCCAGCATTTT
>NA|NA|TRBJ2-5|TRBV4-1
CASSHTRSETQYF
TGCGCCAGCAGCCACACTAGATCTGAGACCCAGTACTTC
>NA|TRBD1|TRBJ2-3|TRBV13
CASSSGTGLFTDTQYF
TGTGCCAGCAGCTCAGGGACAGGCCTCTTCACAGATACGCAGTATTTT
>NA|TRBD2|TRBJ2-1|TRBV29-1
CSVNSGGYNEQFF
TGCAGCGTTAATAGCGGGGGCTACAATGAGCAGTTCTTC
>NA|TRBD2|TRBJ2-7|TRBV27
CASSLSTASGTYEQYF
TGTGCCAGCAGTTTATCGACGGCTAGCGGGACCTACGAGCAGTACTTC
>NA|NA|TRBJ2-6|TRBV13
CASSPNPPPGGANVLTF
TGTGCCAGCAGCCCTAACCCCCCTCCCGGGGGGGCCAACGTCCTGACTTTC
>once|NA|TRBJ2-1|TRBV13
CASSSLDYNNWDEQFF
TGTGCCAGCAGCTCCCTAGACTACAACAATTGGGATGAGCAGTTCTTC
>NA|TRBD1|TRBJ2-7|TRBV10-1
CASSESVGRDRPYEQYF
TGCGCCAGCAGTGAGTCAGTCGGTAGGGACAGGCCCTACGAGCAGTACTTC
>NA|NA|TRBJ1-2|TRBV7-9
CASSLGPYGYTF
TGTGCCAGCAGCTTGGGGCCTTATGGCTACACCTTC